The T cell receptor beta chain under discussion was sequenced for a study of human CD8 memory T cell subsets. Study results and limitations: Stem-like memory and precursor exhausted T cell repertoires overlapped minimally with each other. Among T cell receptor chains, only the beta chains were sequenced in this study.

Magnetic separation of the negative type served to enrich total CD8+ T cells. This CDR3 is 14 amino acids long. The V gene's germline CDR1 is SGHVS and CDR2 FNYEAQ. By frequency, this clonotype is medium-sized (0.01 to 0.1%). The antigen is not known. It was UMI-labeled 5' RACE by which the TCR beta libraries were made. Authors' methods: Clonotype content per TCR beta library ranged between about 2,800 and 18,000 functional CDR3 beta clonotypes. Using the 5' RACE reads, TCRdb records one entry per CDR3 protein without DNA. TCRdb, not the authors, supplied the V and J calls. This repertoire includes roughly 7,700 distinct CDR3 sequences.

Sequenced: CD8+ T cells from PBMCs. The TCR was taken from a human donor in good health. This chain connects TRBV7-6 to TRBJ2-2; the TCRdb D gene call, TRBD2, has no DNA to confirm it. CDR3 sequence reads: CASSPGLAGGELFF.